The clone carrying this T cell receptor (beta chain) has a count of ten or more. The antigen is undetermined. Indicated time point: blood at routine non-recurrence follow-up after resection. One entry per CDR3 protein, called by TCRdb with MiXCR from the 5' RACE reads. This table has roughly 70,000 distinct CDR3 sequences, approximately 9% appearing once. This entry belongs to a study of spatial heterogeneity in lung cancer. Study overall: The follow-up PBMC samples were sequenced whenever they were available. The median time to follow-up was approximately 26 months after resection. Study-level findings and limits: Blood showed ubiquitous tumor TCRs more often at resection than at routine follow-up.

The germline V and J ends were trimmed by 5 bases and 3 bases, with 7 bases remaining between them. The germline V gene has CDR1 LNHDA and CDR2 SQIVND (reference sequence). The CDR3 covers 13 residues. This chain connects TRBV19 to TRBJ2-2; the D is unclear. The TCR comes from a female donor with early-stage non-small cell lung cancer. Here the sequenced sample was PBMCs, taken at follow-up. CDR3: CASSSFDTGELFF. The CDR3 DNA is TGTGCCAGTAGTTCGTTCGACACCGGGGAGCTGTTTTTT.